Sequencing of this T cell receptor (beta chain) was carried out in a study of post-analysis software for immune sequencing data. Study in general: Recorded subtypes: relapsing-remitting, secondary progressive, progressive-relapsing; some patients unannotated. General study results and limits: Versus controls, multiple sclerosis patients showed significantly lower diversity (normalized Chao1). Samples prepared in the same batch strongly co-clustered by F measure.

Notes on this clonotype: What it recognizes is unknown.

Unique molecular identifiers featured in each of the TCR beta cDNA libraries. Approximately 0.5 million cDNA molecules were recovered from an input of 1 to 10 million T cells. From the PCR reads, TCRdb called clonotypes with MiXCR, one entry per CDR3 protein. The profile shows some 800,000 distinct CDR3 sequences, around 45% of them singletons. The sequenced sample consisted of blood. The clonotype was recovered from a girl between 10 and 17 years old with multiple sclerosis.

The CDR3 reads CASSLGTEKLFF. In DNA, the CDR3 is TGTGCCAGCAGCTTAGGAACAGAAAAACTGTTTTTT. This sequence joins TRBV7-9 and TRBJ1-4; D gene ambiguous. Trimming pared 1 base from V and 8 bases from J, leaving 5 bases between. Germline V gene lookup returns CDR1 SEHNR and CDR2 FQNEAQ (reference sequence). The CDR3 runs 12 residues.